This TCR beta chain was recovered during a study of blood T cell repertoires in COVID-19. About the research overall: From T cells, B-cell-depleted T cells, or PBMCs came the material, which was cDNA or gDNA.

Donors of Cohort 3 who recovered were those that had two negative PCRs, clearance, or symptom resolution. V dropped 3 bases and J dropped 4; count of bases not matched to a gene: 11. Looked up from germline, CDR1 is LGHDT and CDR2 is YNNKEL (reference sequence). There are 17 residues in the CDR3. Original data processing: Using reference gene primer amplification, nucleated cell counts were estimated. Here immunoSEQ multiplex PCR was the method, and the copy in TCRdb shows in-frame clones only, minus some. V and J calls and clone size are given by that table; D and trimming were obtained from the DNA. The sample gives around 200,000 clones, around 89% of which show up once; less than 0.85% is in the top ten.

This sequence originates from a woman between 18 and 29 years old who had recovered from COVID-19. The V call is TRBV3-1 (or the pseudogene TRBV3-2), the J call TRBJ2-5; TRBD1 matches 10 bases. The material sequenced was PBMCs or T cells enriched from blood (not recorded which). The CDR3: CASSHRGRTGGVETQYF. The CDR3 coding sequence is TGTGCCAGCAGCCACAGAGGGCGGACAGGGGGAGTAGAGACCCAGTACTTC.